The next 6 T cell receptor beta chains were all read from a single sample in a study of fetal regulatory T cell absence and autoimmunity. Measured with immunoSEQ multiplex PCR; TCRdb has only the in-frame clones, and not every one. Among 95,000 or so clones, around 72% were seen once, and the ten largest hold just under 2%. Sequencing used pancreas tissue. Receptors originate from a male donor with IPEX syndrome.

The genes are TRBV5-6 and TRBJ2-7; D is ambiguous. Trimming cost V 0 bases and J 5 bases, with 12 bases left between them. This CDR3 spans 14 amino acids. Germline lookup yields CDR1 SGHDT and CDR2 YYEEEE. Here the CDR3 reads CASSLESPHDEQYF. CDR3 bases: TGTGCCAGCAGCTTGGAGTCTCCTCACGACGAGCAGTACTTC.

This clone was seen a few times. The V and J genes are TRBV9 and TRBJ2-7; the D gene is possibly TRBD2 (7 bases). Per the germline V gene, CDR1 is SGDLS and CDR2 is YYNGEE. With 0 bases removed from V and 5 bases from J, the gap between germline ends came to 12 bases. The CDR3 runs to 14 residues. This CDR3 reads CASSVAGGWDEQYF. CDR3 in DNA: TGTGCCAGCAGCGTAGCGGGGGGCTGGGACGAGCAGTACTTC.

This chain joins TRBV11-2 and TRBJ2-1; 8 bases line up with TRBD2. CDR1 SGHAT and CDR2 FQNNGV come from the germline V gene. The J segment lost 6 bases and the V segment lost 5 bases, leaving 9 bases of the junction unmatched. The CDR3 loop spans 15 amino acids. CDR3 sequence (DNA): TGTGCCAGCAGCCCACCGGGACTAGGGAGCAATGAGCAGTTCTTC. Protein sequence: CASSPPGLGSNEQFF.

This clone was observed once. The V and J genes are TRBV11-3 and TRBJ2-3; 9 nucleotides match TRBD2. CDR3 size: 17 residues. CDR1 is SGHNT, CDR2 YENEEA, per germline. The V and J ends lost 1 base and 6 bases, in that order; junction bases with no gene match: 11. CDR3 bases: TGTGCCAGCAGCTTAGCCGGCGAGCGGGGGGTCCGGGATACGCAGTATTTT. This encodes CASSLAGERGVRDTQYF.

The rearrangement uses TRBV19 and TRBJ2-7; TRBD2 agrees at 11 bases. Trimming at V came to 6 bases and at J to 5 bases, leaving 6 bases not matched to a gene. Germline V gives CDR1 LNHDA, CDR2 SQIVND (reference sequence). The CDR3 length is 14 residues. CDR3 amino acids: CASRISGRADEQYF. The CDR3 coding sequence is TGTGCCAGTAGGATTAGCGGGAGGGCCGACGAGCAGTACTTC.

The chain joins TRBV15 to TRBJ2-7, with 7 bases aligning to TRBD1. V was clipped by 5 bases and J by 4 bases; unmatched bases: 11. The CDR3 spans 15 residues. Germline-derived CDR1 and CDR2 are LNHNV and YYDKDF (reference sequence). The CDR3 DNA follows: TGTGCCACCAGCGAGGGGGCAGGGGCAGGGTACGAGCAGTACTTC. It translates to CATSEGAGAGYEQYF.